This is a list of T cell receptor beta chains from one sample in a study of shared clonotypes between healthy human individuals. Method: immunoSEQ multiplex PCR; TCRdb's copy keeps in-frame clones and lacks some. This table holds roughly 2.5 million clones, approximately 90% found once. Sequencing was done on a sample of naive CD4+ T cells sorted from blood. The source is a man younger than 30 in good health. The CDR3 runs from the conserved cysteine through the conserved F or W. The D gene is left open where the match is weak. Size is stated for part of the rows, as once, few or many counts, or as a class when the clone is expanded.

CDR3aa: CASSFGVSEQYF
CDR3nt: TGTGCCAGCAGTTTCGGGGTTTCCGAGCAGTACTTC
abundance: NA
d_gene: NA
v_gene: TRBV28
j_gene: TRBJ2-7

CDR3aa: CSVGGQGEGGYTF
CDR3nt: TGCAGCGTCGGAGGACAGGGGGAGGGAGGCTACACCTTC
abundance: NA
d_gene: TRBD1
v_gene: TRBV29-1
j_gene: TRBJ1-2

CDR3aa: CASSLDRPTDTQYF
CDR3nt: TGCGCCAGCAGCTTGGACAGGCCGACAGATACGCAGTATTTT
abundance: NA
d_gene: NA
v_gene: TRBV5-1
j_gene: TRBJ2-3

CDR3aa: CAWSAVGGVVYF
CDR3nt: TGTGCCTGGAGTGCCGTAGGAGGGGTCGTGTACTTC
abundance: NA
d_gene: NA
v_gene: TRBV30
j_gene: TRBJ2-7

CDR3aa: CASSKNRDRVYGYTF
CDR3nt: TGTGCCAGCAGTAAGAACCGGGACAGGGTCTATGGCTACACCTTC
abundance: NA
d_gene: TRBD1
v_gene: TRBV2
j_gene: TRBJ1-2

CDR3aa: CASSKSIGTGGGSYEKLFF
CDR3nt: TGTGCCAGCAGCAAGTCAATAGGGACAGGGGGAGGCTCGTATGAAAAACTGTTTTTT
abundance: NA
d_gene: NA
v_gene: TRBV21-1
j_gene: TRBJ1-4

CDR3aa: CASSPPGTDYEQYF
CDR3nt: TGTGCCAGCTCACCCCCCGGGACGGACTACGAGCAGTACTTC
abundance: NA
d_gene: NA
v_gene: TRBV18
j_gene: TRBJ2-7

CDR3aa: CASSLSWVRGTSTDTQYF
CDR3nt: TGTGCCAGCAGCTTAAGCTGGGTCAGGGGCACAAGCACAGATACGCAGTATTTT
abundance: NA
d_gene: NA
v_gene: TRBV7-2
j_gene: TRBJ2-3

CDR3aa: CASSSGLNYGYTF
CDR3nt: TGCGCCAGCAGCTCAGGGCTGAACTATGGCTACACCTTC
abundance: few
d_gene: NA
v_gene: TRBV4-1
j_gene: TRBJ1-2

CDR3aa: CASSQVSGIGEAFF
CDR3nt: TGCGCCAGCAGCCAAGTATCGGGGATCGGGGAAGCTTTCTTT
abundance: NA
d_gene: NA
v_gene: TRBV4-1
j_gene: TRBJ1-1

CDR3aa: CASTPQRRSSYNEQFF
CDR3nt: TGTGCCAGCACGCCGCAGAGGCGAAGCTCCTACAATGAGCAGTTCTTC
abundance: once
d_gene: NA
v_gene: TRBV2
j_gene: TRBJ2-1

CDR3aa: CASSPPSGIEQFF
CDR3nt: TGTGCCAGCTCACCACCTAGCGGGATAGAGCAGTTCTTC
abundance: NA
d_gene: TRBD2
v_gene: TRBV18
j_gene: TRBJ2-1

CDR3aa: CASSVSLGETQYF
CDR3nt: TGTGCCAGCAGCGTCAGTCTGGGGGAGACCCAGTACTTC
abundance: NA
d_gene: NA
v_gene: TRBV11-2
j_gene: TRBJ2-5

CDR3aa: CSVDRSYNEQFF
CDR3nt: TGCAGCGTTGACAGATCCTACAATGAGCAGTTCTTC
abundance: NA
d_gene: NA
v_gene: TRBV29-1
j_gene: TRBJ2-1

CDR3aa: CASSYRANNSPLHF
CDR3nt: TGTGCCAGCAGCTACCGGGCCAATAATTCACCCCTCCACTTT
abundance: once
d_gene: NA
v_gene: TRBV5-8
j_gene: TRBJ1-6

CDR3aa: CASSISRLAGIRDTQYF
CDR3nt: TGTGCCAGTAGTATAAGCCGACTAGCGGGGATACGGGATACGCAGTATTTT
abundance: NA
d_gene: TRBD2
v_gene: TRBV19
j_gene: TRBJ2-3

CDR3aa: CATSAEGVGLAGELFF
CDR3nt: TGTGCCACCAGCGCTGAGGGGGTGGGATTGGCCGGGGAGCTGTTTTTT
abundance: NA
d_gene: NA
v_gene: TRBV15
j_gene: TRBJ2-2